These 9 T cell receptor beta chains came from one sample sequenced in a study of cytomegalovirus exposure and HLA in healthy donors. Primers: 60 Vbeta forward and 13 Jbeta reverse. This table comes from immunoSEQ multiplex PCR, and its TCRdb copy is limited to in-frame clones, with some not included. The table lists some 41,000 clones. The source material was PBMCs. The receptor set was obtained from a man aged 25 to 40 in good health and CMV-seronegative.

This chain uses TRBV14 with TRBJ1-1; D perhaps matches TRBD1 (5 bases). Trimming left V 8 bases short and J 10 bases short, with 17 bases between. Germline V gives CDR1 SGHDN, CDR2 FVKESK. The CDR3 extends over 12 amino acids. CDR3 sequence (DNA): TGTGCCAGCGCGGGGATAGCTACAGGAGCTTTCTTT. The encoded protein is CASAGIATGAFF.

The chain couples TRBV12-5 to TRBJ1-5; 7 nucleotides match TRBD1. Germline trimming cut 5 bases from V and 9 bases from J; bases unmatched to any gene: 7. The CDR3 is made up of 13 amino acids. Per germline, CDR1 LGHNT and CDR2 FRNRAP. CDR3 nucleotide sequence: TGTGCTAGTGGTCCCGTGGACAGGACGCCCCAGCATTTT. This sequence encodes CASGPVDRTPQHF.

V and J are TRBV19 and TRBJ2-7, with 7 bases that match TRBD2. From germline, CDR1 is LNHDA and CDR2 SQIVND (reference sequence). This CDR3 has 15 residues. V trimming: 1 base; J trimming: 2 bases; junction bases outside the gene matches: 5. The CDR3 DNA reads as TGTGCCAGTAGTATAGGGTCTAGCGGTACCTACGAGCAGTACTTC. Its protein is CASSIGSSGTYEQYF.

The chain recombines TRBV28 with TRBJ1-2; 7 bases line up with TRBD1. CDR1 and CDR2 (germline): MDHEN, SYDVKM. V dropped 3 bases and J dropped 4; count of bases not matched to a gene: 8. The CDR3 runs 15 residues. CDR3 loop: CASSFSTGTAYGYTF. CDR3 DNA sequence: TGTGCCAGCAGTTTTTCCACAGGGACAGCCTATGGCTACACCTTC.

This chain connects TRBV4-1 to TRBJ2-1; D is unresolved. Germline CDR1 is MGHRA and CDR2 is YSYEKL. The CDR3 consists of 15 residues. V lost 1 base and J 2 bases, leaving 9 bases between the germline ends. Here the CDR3 reads CASSQGPRTYNEQFF. In DNA, the CDR3 is TGCGCCAGCAGCCAAGGCCCGCGGACCTACAATGAGCAGTTCTTC.

This rearrangement joins TRBV6-1 to TRBJ1-1, with a tentative D call TRBD1 (5 bases). Germline CDR1 MNHNS, CDR2 SASEGT. This CDR3 comprises 14 residues. Trimming removed 4 bases from V and 1 base from J, with 10 bases in between. CDR3 coding DNA: TGTGCCAGCAGTGGAACAGGTCGGAACACTGAAGCTTTCTTT. This codes for CASSGTGRNTEAFF.

The rearrangement uses TRBV27 and TRBJ2-7; 7 bases match TRBD2. The CDR3 is 14 amino acids. Germline V gene sequence: CDR1 MNHEY, CDR2 SMNVEV (reference sequence). The ends lost 3 bases at V and 3 bases at J; junction bases unmatched: 5. CDR3 nucleotide sequence: TGTGCCAGCAGTTTCCGGGGGGACTTCTACGAGCAGTACTTC. As protein: CASSFRGDFYEQYF.

The chain links TRBV9 to TRBJ2-7; D remains unclear. Germline CDR1 is SGDLS and CDR2 is YYNGEE. The CDR3 is made up of 14 amino acids. Deletions cut 0 bases from V and 3 bases from J, with 10 bases between. The DNA for the CDR3 is TGTGCCAGCAGCGTAGGTTCGGTTAGCTACGAGCAGTACTTC. It specifies CASSVGSVSYEQYF. The whole variable domain, filled in from reference TRBV9 and TRBJ2-7, reads DSGVTQTPKHLITATGQRVTLRCSPRSGDLSVYWYQQSLDQGLQFLIQYYNGEERAKGNILERFSAQQFPDLHSELNLSSLELGDSALYFCASSVGSVSYEQYFGPGTRLTVT.

The gene calls are TRBV13 and TRBJ2-6; 10 bases line up with TRBD1. The CDR3 covers 18 residues. The ends lost 5 bases at V and 1 base at J; junction bases unmatched: 8. Looked up from germline, CDR1 is PRHDT and CDR2 is FYEKMQ (reference sequence). This CDR3 is CASSGRDRGLSGANVLTF. The CDR3 region has the DNA TGTGCCAGCAGCGGCCGGGACAGGGGTTTGTCTGGGGCCAACGTCCTGACTTTC.